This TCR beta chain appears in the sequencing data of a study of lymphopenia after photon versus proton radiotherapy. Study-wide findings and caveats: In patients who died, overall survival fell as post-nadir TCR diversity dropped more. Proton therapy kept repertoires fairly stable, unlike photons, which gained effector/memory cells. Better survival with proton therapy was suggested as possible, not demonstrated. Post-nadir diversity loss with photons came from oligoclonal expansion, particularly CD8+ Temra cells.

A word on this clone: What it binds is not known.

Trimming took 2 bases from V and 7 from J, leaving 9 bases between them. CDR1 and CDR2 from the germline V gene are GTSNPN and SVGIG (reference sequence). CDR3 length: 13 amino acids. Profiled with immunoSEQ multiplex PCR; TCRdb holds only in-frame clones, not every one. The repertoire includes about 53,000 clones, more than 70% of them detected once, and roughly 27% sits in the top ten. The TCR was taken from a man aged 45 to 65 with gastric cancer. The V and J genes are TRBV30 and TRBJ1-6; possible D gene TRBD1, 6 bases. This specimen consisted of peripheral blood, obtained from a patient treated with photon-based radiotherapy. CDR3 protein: CAWSRQENSPLHF. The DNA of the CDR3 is TGTGCCTGGAGTCGACAGGAAAATTCACCCCTCCACTTT.